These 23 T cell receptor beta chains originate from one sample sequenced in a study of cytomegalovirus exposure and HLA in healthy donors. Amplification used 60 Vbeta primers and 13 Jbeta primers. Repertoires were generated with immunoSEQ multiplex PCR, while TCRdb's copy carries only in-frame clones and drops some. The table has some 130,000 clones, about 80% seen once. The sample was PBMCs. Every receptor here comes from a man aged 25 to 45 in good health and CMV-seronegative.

The CDR3 region has the DNA TGTGCCAGCAGCCCCGGGACAGCTAATTCACCCCTCCACTTT. Its translation: CASSPGTANSPLHF. The chain is built from TRBV7-2 and TRBJ1-6, with TRBD1 matching over 7 bases. The CDR3 contains 14 residues. The V gene's germline CDR1 is SGHTA and CDR2 FQGNSA. The trim removed 5 bases at V and 6 bases at J, leaving 4 bases unmatched.

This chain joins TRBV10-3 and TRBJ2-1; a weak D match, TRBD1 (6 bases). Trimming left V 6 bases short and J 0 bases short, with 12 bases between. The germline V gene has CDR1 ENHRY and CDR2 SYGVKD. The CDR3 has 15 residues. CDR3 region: CAIRGHLGSYNEQFF. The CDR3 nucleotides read TGTGCCATCAGGGGACACCTTGGCTCCTACAATGAGCAGTTCTTC.

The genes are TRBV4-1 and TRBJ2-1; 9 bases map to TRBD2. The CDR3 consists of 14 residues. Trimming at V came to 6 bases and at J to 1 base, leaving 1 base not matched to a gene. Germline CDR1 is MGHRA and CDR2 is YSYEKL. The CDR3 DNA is TGCGCCAGCAGTGGACTAGCGTCCTACAATGAGCAGTTCTTC. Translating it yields CASSGLASYNEQFF.

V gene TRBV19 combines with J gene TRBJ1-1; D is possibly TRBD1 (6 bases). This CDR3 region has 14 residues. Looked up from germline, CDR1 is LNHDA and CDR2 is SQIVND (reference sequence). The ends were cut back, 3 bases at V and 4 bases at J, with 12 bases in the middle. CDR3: CASSMRPGVTEAFF. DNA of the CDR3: TGTGCCAGTAGTATGCGCCCAGGGGTCACTGAAGCTTTCTTT.

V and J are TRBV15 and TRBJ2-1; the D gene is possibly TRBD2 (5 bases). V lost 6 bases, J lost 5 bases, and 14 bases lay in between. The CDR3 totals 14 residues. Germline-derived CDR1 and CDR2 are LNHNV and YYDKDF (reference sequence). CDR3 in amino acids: CATRLGRANNEQFF. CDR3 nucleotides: TGTGCCACCAGGCTAGGGCGGGCTAACAATGAGCAGTTCTTC.

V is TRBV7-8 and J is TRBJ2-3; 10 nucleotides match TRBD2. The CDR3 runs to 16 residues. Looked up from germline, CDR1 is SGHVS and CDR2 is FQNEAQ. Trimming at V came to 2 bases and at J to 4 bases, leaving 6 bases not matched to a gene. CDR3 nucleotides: TGTGCCAGCAGCTTAACTAGCGGGATTGTCTCAGATACGCAGTATTTT. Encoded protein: CASSLTSGIVSDTQYF.

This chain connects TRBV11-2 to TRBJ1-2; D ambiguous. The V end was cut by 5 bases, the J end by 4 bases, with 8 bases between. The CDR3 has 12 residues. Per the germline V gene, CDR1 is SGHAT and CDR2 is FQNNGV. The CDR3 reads CASSQEGYGYTF. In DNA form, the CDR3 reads TGTGCCAGCAGCCAAGAGGGCTATGGCTACACCTTC.

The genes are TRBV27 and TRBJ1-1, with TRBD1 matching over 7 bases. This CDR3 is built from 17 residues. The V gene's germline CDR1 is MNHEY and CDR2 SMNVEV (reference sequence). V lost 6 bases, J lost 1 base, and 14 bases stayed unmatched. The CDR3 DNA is TGTGCCAGCAGAGGAAGGGGGCTGGGTTTATCGAACACTGAAGCTTTCTTT. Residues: CASRGRGLGLSNTEAFF.

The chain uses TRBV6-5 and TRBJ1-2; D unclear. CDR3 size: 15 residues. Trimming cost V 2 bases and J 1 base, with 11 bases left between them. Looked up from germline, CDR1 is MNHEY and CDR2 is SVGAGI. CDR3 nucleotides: TGTGCCAGCAGTTACGACAACCCTATTAACTATGGCTACACCTTC. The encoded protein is CASSYDNPINYGYTF.

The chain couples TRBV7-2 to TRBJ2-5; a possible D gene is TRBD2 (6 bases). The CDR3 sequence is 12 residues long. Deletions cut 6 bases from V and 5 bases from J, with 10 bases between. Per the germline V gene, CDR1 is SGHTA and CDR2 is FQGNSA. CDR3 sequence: CASRLAGETQYF. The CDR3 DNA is TGTGCCAGCAGACTAGCAGGGGAGACCCAGTACTTC.

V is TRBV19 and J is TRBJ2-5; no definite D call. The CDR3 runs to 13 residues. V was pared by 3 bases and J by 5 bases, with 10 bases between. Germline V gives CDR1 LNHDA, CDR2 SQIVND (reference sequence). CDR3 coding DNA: TGTGCCAGTAGTATCGTGGGCGTGGAGACCCAGTACTTC. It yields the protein CASSIVGVETQYF.

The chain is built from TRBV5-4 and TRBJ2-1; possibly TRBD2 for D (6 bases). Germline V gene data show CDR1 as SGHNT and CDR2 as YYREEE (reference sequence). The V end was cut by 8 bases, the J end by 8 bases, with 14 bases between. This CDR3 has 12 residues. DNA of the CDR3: TGTGCCAGTCGGGAGTCTGGTGATGAGCAGTTCTTC. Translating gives CASRESGDEQFF.

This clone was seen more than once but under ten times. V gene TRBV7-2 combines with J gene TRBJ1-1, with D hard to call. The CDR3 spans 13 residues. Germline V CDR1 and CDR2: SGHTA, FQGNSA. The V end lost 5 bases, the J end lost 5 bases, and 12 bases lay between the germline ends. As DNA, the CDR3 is TGTGCCAGCAGCCTGCAGATTCAGACTGAAGCTTTCTTT. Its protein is CASSLQIQTEAFF.

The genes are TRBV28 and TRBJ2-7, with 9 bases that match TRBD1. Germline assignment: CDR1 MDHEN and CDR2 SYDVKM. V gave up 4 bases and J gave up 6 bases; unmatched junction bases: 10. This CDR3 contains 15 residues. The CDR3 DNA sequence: TGTGCCAGCAGTTCCGGGGGGACAGGGCCCTTCGAGCAGTACTTC. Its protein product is CASSSGGTGPFEQYF. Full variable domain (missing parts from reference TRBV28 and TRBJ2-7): DVKVTQSSRYLVKRTGEKVFLECVQDMDHENMFWYRQDPGLGLRLIYFSYDVKMKEKGDIPEGYSVSREKKERFSLILESASTNQTSMYLCASSSGGTGPFEQYFGPGTRLTVT.

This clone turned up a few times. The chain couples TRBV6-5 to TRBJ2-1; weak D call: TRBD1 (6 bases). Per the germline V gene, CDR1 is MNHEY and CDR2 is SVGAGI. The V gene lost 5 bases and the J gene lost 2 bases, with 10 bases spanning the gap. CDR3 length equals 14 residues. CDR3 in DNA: TGTGCCAGCAGTCAACAGGGCACCTACAATGAGCAGTTCTTC. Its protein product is CASSQQGTYNEQFF.

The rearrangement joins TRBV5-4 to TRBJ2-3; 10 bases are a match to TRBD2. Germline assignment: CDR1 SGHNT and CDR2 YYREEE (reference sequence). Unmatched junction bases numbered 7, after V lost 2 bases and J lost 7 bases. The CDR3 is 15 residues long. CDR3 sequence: CASSLAGGNTYTQYF. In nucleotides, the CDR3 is TGTGCCAGCAGCTTAGCGGGAGGGAATACTTATACGCAGTATTTT.

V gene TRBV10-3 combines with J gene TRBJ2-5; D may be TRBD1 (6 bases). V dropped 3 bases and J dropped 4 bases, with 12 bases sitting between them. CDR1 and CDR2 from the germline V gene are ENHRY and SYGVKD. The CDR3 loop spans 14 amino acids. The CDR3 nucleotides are TGTGCCATCAGTGATTCGACAGGACGAGAGACCCAGTACTTC. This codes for CAISDSTGRETQYF.

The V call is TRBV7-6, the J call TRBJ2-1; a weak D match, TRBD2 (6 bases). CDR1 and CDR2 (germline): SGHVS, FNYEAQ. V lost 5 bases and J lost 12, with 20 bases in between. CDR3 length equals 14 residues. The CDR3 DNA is TGTGCCAGCAGCCCCTCACCGGGACTCGAAGGGCAGTTCTTC. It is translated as CASSPSPGLEGQFF.

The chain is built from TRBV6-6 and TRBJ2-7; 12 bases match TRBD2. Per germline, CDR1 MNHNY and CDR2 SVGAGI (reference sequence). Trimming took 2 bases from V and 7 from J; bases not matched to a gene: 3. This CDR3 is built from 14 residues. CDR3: CASSYRTSGTEQYF. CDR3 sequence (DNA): TGTGCCAGCAGTTACCGGACTAGCGGGACGGAGCAGTACTTC.

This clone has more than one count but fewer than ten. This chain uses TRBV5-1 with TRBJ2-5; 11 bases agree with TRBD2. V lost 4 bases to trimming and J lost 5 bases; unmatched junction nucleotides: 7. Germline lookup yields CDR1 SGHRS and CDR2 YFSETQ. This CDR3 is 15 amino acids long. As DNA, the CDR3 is TGCGCCAGCAGCCGTCTAGCGGGAGGACGGGAGACCCAGTACTTC. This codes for CASSRLAGGRETQYF.

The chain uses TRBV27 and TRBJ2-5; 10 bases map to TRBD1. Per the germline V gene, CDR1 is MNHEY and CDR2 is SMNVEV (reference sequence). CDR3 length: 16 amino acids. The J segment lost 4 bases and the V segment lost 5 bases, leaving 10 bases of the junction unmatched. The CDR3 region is CASSPYRTGGAETQYF. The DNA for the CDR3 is TGTGCCAGCAGTCCTTATAGGACAGGGGGGGCAGAGACCCAGTACTTC.

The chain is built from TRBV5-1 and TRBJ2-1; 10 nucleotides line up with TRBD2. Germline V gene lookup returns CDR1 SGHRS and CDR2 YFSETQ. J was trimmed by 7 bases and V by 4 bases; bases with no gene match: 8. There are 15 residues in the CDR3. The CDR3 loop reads CASSAASGSLNEQFF. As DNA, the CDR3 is TGCGCCAGCAGCGCGGCTAGCGGGAGCTTAAATGAGCAGTTCTTC.

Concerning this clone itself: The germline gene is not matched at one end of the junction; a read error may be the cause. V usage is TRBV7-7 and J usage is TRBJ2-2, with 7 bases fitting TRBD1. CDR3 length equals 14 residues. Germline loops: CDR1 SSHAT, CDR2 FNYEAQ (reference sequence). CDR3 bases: TGTGCTAGCAGCTTAAACAGGGGCCCCGGGGAGCTGTTTTTT. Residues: CASSLNRGPGELFF.